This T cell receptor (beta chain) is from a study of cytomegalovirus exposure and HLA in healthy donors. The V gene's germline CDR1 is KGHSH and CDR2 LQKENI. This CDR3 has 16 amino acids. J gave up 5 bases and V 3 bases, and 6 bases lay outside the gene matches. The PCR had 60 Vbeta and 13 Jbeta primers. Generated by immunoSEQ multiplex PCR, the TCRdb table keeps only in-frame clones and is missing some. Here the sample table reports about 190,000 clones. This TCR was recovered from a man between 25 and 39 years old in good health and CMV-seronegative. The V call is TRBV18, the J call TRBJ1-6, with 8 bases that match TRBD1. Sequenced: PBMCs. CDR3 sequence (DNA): TGTGCCAGCTCACCCGCAGGGGGCGCCAATAATTCACCCCTCCACTTT. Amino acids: CASSPAGGANNSPLHF.